These T cell receptor beta chains were read from a single sample in a study of human T cells and chemical hapten exposure. TCRdb itself ran the RACE reads through MiXCR, one entry per CDR3 protein. This table holds about 120,000 distinct CDR3 sequences, around 11% found once. Sequences were derived from whole blood, sampled in connection with sensitization to the hapten diphenylcyclopropenone (DPC). Receptors originate from a woman between 45 and 60 years old with alopecia areata. Some clones in this sample may be carry-over from other donors' samples. Both conserved end residues are trimmed from each CDR3. Size values are once, few and many counts, or a class for expanded clones, and some rows have none.

clone size,V gene,J gene,CDR3 protein
many,TRBV7-8,TRBJ2-5,ASSVRAGVETQY
few,TRBV4-1,TRBJ1-1,ASSHSGRANTEAF
many,TRBV24-1,TRBJ1-1,ATSDGQVNTEAF
NA,TRBV9,TRBJ2-3,ASSLMGLAASTDTQY
many,TRBV5-5,TRBJ2-5,ASVTGAQETQY
few,TRBV9,TRBJ1-1,ASSARPLNTEAF
NA,TRBV6-5,TRBJ1-1,ASSYSGAGTEAF
few,TRBV12-3/TRBV12-4,TRBJ2-7,ASSPRRQGAHEQY
NA,TRBV29-1,TRBJ2-3,SVEPPVTDTQY
few,TRBV20-1,TRBJ1-1,SARDRGRTEAF
few,TRBV7-2,TRBJ2-7,ASSLGTGFYEQY
many,TRBV29-1,TRBJ1-1,SVDRDRYTEAF
many,TRBV7-2,TRBJ2-3,ASSLALAGSTDTQY
many,TRBV20-1,TRBJ2-1,SARGSTGYNEQF
few,TRBV5-6,TRBJ2-1,ASSLGTAPNEQF
NA,TRBV7-9,TRBJ2-1,ASSYDREQF
NA,TRBV6-2/TRBV6-3,TRBJ2-5,ASSYSNLRAEETQY
many,TRBV9,TRBJ2-3,ASSVQVYSTDTQY
few,TRBV7-2,TRBJ2-7,ASSPSRGGEQY
many,TRBV12-3/TRBV12-4,TRBJ1-5,ASSLRHQPQH
NA,TRBV28,TRBJ2-7,ASSLRGYGYEQY
few,TRBV29-1,TRBJ1-5,SVMARVGQPQH
few,TRBV9,TRBJ2-3,ASSVAGSTDTQY
few,TRBV28,TRBJ2-5,ASTLQGNEVETQY
few,TRBV20-1,TRBJ1-1,SASVGGLGTEAF
few,TRBV7-9,TRBJ1-5,ASSHEGRNQPQH
many,TRBV7-6,TRBJ2-3,ASSLAAGGPADTQY
few,TRBV2,TRBJ1-1,ASSESTEAF
many,TRBV4-2,TRBJ2-7,ASSQGGVGRADEQY
NA,TRBV3-1,TRBJ1-1,ASSPRQGRNTEAF
few,TRBV27,TRBJ2-6,ASRVPGANVLT
NA,TRBV11-3,TRBJ2-5,ASSSGQGEQETQY
few,TRBV20-1,TRBJ2-3,SAGQIAGGPSTDTQY
few,TRBV4-3,TRBJ2-7,ASSQDRAYEQY
few,TRBV6-4,TRBJ1-1,ASREHRGSGTEAF
NA,TRBV7-2,TRBJ2-1,ASSLRGNLGNEQF
many,TRBV20-1,TRBJ2-5,SARDITESLETQY
NA,TRBV18,TRBJ2-1,ASSVDRGPEQF
few,TRBV9,TRBJ2-3,ASSGSLRTDTQY
few,TRBV27,TRBJ2-7,ASSYRGGAYEQY
NA,TRBV6-5,TRBJ1-1,ARRQSLNTEAF
few,TRBV6-6,TRBJ1-5,ASSYPDRLDQPQH
NA,TRBV9,TRBJ1-1,ASSGDSLEAF
few,TRBV2,TRBJ2-3,ASSVRGRGTDTQY
NA,TRBV7-2,TRBJ1-6,ASSLGGPSSSPLH
NA,TRBV4-3,TRBJ1-4,ASSQAGQGFNEKLF
NA,TRBV29-1,TRBJ2-2,SVETLPAGNTGELF
NA,TRBV5-1,TRBJ2-7,ASSLETATYLEQY
few,TRBV4-2,TRBJ1-1,ASSQDLRGSTEAF
NA,TRBV4-3,TRBJ2-5,ASSQDADGQGETQY
many,TRBV6-2/TRBV6-3,TRBJ2-3,ASSPRLAGGDTQY
many,TRBV12-3/TRBV12-4,TRBJ2-4,ASSSRDIQY